The 4 T cell receptor beta chains below all came from one sample that was sequenced in a study of chemoradiotherapy in HPV16-positive cancers. Sequenced by immunoSEQ multiplex PCR; TCRdb stores in-frame clones only, minus some. The sample has 550 to 800 clones, 85% to 95% seen once. The source was tumor tissue, collected from a patient who underwent chemoradiotherapy. These receptors were taken from a human donor with HPV-associated anogenital cancer.

The rearrangement links TRBV6-5 to TRBJ1-2, with D tentatively TRBD1 (6 bases). The CDR3 is 15 residues long. The ends were cut back, 2 bases at V and 4 bases at J, with 14 bases in the middle. From germline, CDR1 is MNHEY and CDR2 SVGAGI. The CDR3 reads CASSYSRGASYGYTF. DNA of the CDR3: TGTGCCAGCAGTTACAGCCGGGGGGCGAGCTATGGCTACACCTTC.

The chain is built from TRBV10-3 and TRBJ1-2; 9 bases match TRBD1. Looked up from germline, CDR1 is ENHRY and CDR2 is SYGVKD. The length of the CDR3 is 14 residues. The junction had 13 bases not matched to a gene; V was cut back by 10 bases and J by 7 bases. Here the CDR3 DNA reads TGTGCCACGGACCCGGGACAGGGATCGGGTGGCTACACCTTC. Translation: CATDPGQGSGGYTF.

The CDR3 DNA reads TGTGCCAGCAGCTTTATGAGGGCGCCCTACAATGAGCAGTTCTTC. Protein sequence: CASSFMRAPYNEQFF. This chain joins TRBV7-3 and TRBJ2-1, with D maybe TRBD2 (5 bases). Trimming stripped 3 bases from V and 2 bases from J, with 11 bases between. The CDR3 runs to 15 residues. The V gene's germline CDR1 is SGHTA and CDR2 FQGTGA.

The rearrangement links TRBV15 to TRBJ2-6; a possible D gene is TRBD2 (5 bases). This CDR3 spans 16 amino acids. V gave up 8 bases and J gave up 1 base, with 15 bases separating them. Germline V gene lookup returns CDR1 LNHNV and CDR2 YYDKDF (reference sequence). Written as DNA, the CDR3 is TGTGCCACCTCGCCCGATAGAGGGTCTGGGGCCAACGTCCTGACTTTC. Its protein is CATSPDRGSGANVLTF.